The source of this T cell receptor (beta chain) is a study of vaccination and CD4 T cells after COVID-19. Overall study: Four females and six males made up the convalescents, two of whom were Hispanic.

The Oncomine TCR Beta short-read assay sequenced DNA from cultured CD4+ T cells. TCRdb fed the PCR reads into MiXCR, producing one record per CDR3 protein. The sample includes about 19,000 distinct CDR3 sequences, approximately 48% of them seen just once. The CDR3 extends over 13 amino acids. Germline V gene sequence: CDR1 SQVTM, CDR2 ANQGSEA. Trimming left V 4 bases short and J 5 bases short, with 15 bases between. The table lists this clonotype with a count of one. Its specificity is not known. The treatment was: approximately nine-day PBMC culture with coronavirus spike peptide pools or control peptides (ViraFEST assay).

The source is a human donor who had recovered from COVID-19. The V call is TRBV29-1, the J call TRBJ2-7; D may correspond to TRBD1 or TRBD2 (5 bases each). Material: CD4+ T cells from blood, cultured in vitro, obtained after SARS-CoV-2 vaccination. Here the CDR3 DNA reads TGCAGCGTTGGTCCAGGGACCTTCAACGAGCAGTACTTC. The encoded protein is CSVGPGTFNEQYF.